The sequence of this T cell receptor beta chain was determined in a study of cytomegalovirus exposure and HLA in healthy donors. The PCR employed 60 Vbeta primers together with 13 Jbeta primers. Here immunoSEQ multiplex PCR was the method, and the copy in TCRdb shows in-frame clones only, minus some. The sample has about 110,000 clones, about four fifths seen once. This clone was seen a handful of times. Its antigen is not identified. Study-wide findings and caveats: With further analysis later on, most CMV-associated TCR beta chains appeared HLA-restricted. In a later analysis, DRB1 alleles had the most associated TCRs; HLA-C alleles the fewest.

The CDR3 spans 8 residues. Trimming left V 4 bases short and J 15 bases short, with 7 bases between. Looked up from germline, CDR1 is SQVTM and CDR2 is ANQGSEA. The sequencing input was PBMCs. The clonotype originates from a man aged 30 to 39 in good health and CMV-seropositive. The gene calls are TRBV29-1 and TRBJ2-1; D may be TRBD2 (5 bases). The CDR3 spells CSVAEGFF. Here the CDR3 DNA reads TGCAGCGTTGCTGAGGGGTTCTTC.